One and the same sample provided the 19 T cell receptor beta chains below, sequenced in a study of CD8+CD57+ T cells in acquired aplastic anemia. Genomic DNA served as template for TCR beta VDJ and CDR3 profiling. TCRdb reanalysed the reads using MiXCR and keeps one entry per CDR3 protein. Altogether hundreds of thousands of distinct CDR3 sequences are present, just under 70% being singletons, with the ten largest covering 4%. Input material: sorted CD4+, CD8+, or CD8+CD57+ T cells (not recorded which) from PBMCs. The origin of the receptors is a human donor in good health, serving as a control.

The gene calls are TRBV24-1 and TRBJ1-1; D unclear. CDR3 length: 13 amino acids. Germline lookup yields CDR1 KGHDR and CDR2 SFDVKD. V lost 6 bases and J lost 4, with 11 bases in between. This CDR3 reads CATSSYWGTEAFF. The DNA of the CDR3 is TGTGCCACCAGTTCCTACTGGGGCACTGAAGCTTTCTTT.

V and J are TRBV7-9 and TRBJ2-7, with 8 bases matching TRBD1. V trimming: 5 bases; J trimming: 5 bases; junction bases outside the gene matches: 5. The CDR3 loop spans 13 amino acids. CDR1 is SEHNR and CDR2 is FQNEAQ in the germline V gene (reference sequence). CDR3 protein: CASSGGQGNEQYF. In DNA form, the CDR3 reads TGTGCCAGCAGCGGAGGACAGGGCAACGAGCAGTACTTC.

This clonotype was counted many times. The rearrangement uses TRBV12-3 or TRBV12-4 and TRBJ1-5, with TRBD1 matching 7 bases. Germline trimming cut 6 bases from V and 4 bases from J; bases unmatched to any gene: 9. The CDR3 is 15 residues long. The CDR3 DNA is TGTGCCAGCAGCAATGACAGGGAAACGAATCAGCCCCAGCATTTT. This encodes CASSNDRETNQPQHF.

A remark on this clonotype: The CDR3 carries no conserved terminal phenylalanine or tryptophan, so it likely arises from a read error. V is TRBV18 and J is TRBJ1-1; D might be TRBD1 (6 bases). This CDR3 contains 15 residues. Germline V CDR1 and CDR2: KGHSH, LQKENI. V was clipped by 1 base and J by 3 bases, with 12 bases between them. The CDR3 region is CASSPLRDTHTEAFS. The CDR3 region has the DNA TGTGCCAGCTCACCACTCCGGGACACCCACACTGAAGCTTTCTCT.

This clonotype was observed many times. This chain links TRBV7-2 with TRBJ1-1; the match to TRBD1 covers 8 bases. In germline, CDR1 is SGHTA, CDR2 FQGNSA. The V segment lost 3 bases and the J segment 11 bases; nucleotides outside the gene matches: 5. This CDR3 is built from 12 residues. The CDR3 DNA reads as TGTGCCAGCAGCTTTTCGTGGACAGGGGCTTTCTTT. It translates to CASSFSWTGAFF. Supplemented by reference TRBV7-2 and TRBJ1-1, the full variable domain reads GAGVSQSPSNKVTEKGKDVELRCDPISGHTALYWYRQSLGQGLEFLIYFQGNSAPDKSGLPSDRFSAERTGGSVSTLTIQRTQQEDSAVYLCASSFSWTGAFFGQGTRLTVV.

This clonotype has a single count. The chain couples TRBV20-1 to TRBJ2-5, with TRBD1 as a possible D gene (5 bases). Trimming stripped 6 bases from V and 4 bases from J, with 24 bases between. CDR3 length: 16 amino acids. Germline V gene lookup returns CDR1 DFQATT and CDR2 SNEGSKA (reference sequence). The CDR3 DNA is TGCAGTGCCAATGCCAGGGATAGAACACCGGGAGAGACCCAGTACTTC. This encodes CSANARDRTPGETQYF.

This clonotype came up once. The junction differs from germline at one of its ends, possibly a read error. The chain links TRBV7-4 to TRBJ2-1, with D tentatively TRBD2 (5 bases). Germline V gene data show CDR1 as SGHVT and CDR2 as SQSDAQ. This CDR3 has 13 amino acids. The CDR3: CASSYQRNDEQLF. In nucleotides, the CDR3 is TGTGCCAGCAGCTATCAGCGGAATGATGAGCAGCTTTTC.

A note on this clonotype: It is likely a read error, because the conserved phenylalanine at the end of the CDR3 is missing. The limits of the CDR3 on the DNA are not certain, so only TCRdb's listed CDR3 is given. The genes are TRBV9 and TRBJ1-1; TRBD1 is taken as the D call from the table, unchecked against the DNA. Germline loops: CDR1 SGDLS, CDR2 YYNGEE. The CDR3 spans 13 amino acids, including both terminal residues. The CDR3: CASSVLAASGANV.

The gene calls are TRBV7-3 and TRBJ2-7; perhaps TRBD2 as D (5 bases). V was shortened by 3 bases and J by 9 bases, with 24 bases between the two germline ends. Germline V CDR1 and CDR2: SGHTA, FQGTGA. The CDR3 has 16 residues. The CDR3 DNA is TGTGCCAGCAGCTTTCCCCGGCGAGGCTATAGCGACACGCAGTACTTC. Its protein is CASSFPRRGYSDTQYF.

The CDR3 here is CASSMDDRGYQPQHF. CDR3 in DNA: TGCGCCAGCAGCATGGATGACAGGGGGTATCAGCCCCAGCATTTT. V gene TRBV5-1 combines with J gene TRBJ1-5; TRBD1 matches 9 bases. V dropped 4 bases and J dropped 5; count of bases not matched to a gene: 7. CDR3 length equals 15 residues. CDR1 and CDR2 from the germline V gene are SGHRS and YFSETQ.

The V and J genes are TRBV12-3 or TRBV12-4 and TRBJ2-7, with D possibly matching TRBD1 (8 bases). The CDR3 contains 14 residues. V lost 6 bases, J lost 3 bases, and 15 bases lay in between. As DNA, the CDR3 is TGTGCCAGCAGCAGCGGGACAGGCTACTACGAGCAGTACTTC. This codes for CASSSGTGYYEQYF.

This rearrangement joins TRBV9 to TRBJ1-1, with D perhaps TRBD1 (5 bases). The V end was cut by 4 bases, the J end by 1 base, with 20 bases between. The CDR3 contains 17 residues. Germline V CDR1 and CDR2: SGDLS, YYNGEE. CDR3 in amino acids: CASSLHFAGTRNTEAFF. CDR3 DNA sequence: TGTGCCAGCAGCTTACACTTCGCGGGGACCCGGAACACTGAAGCTTTCTTT.

The chain couples TRBV11-2 to TRBJ2-1; possible D gene TRBD1, 6 bases. This CDR3 has 16 amino acids. CDR1 SGHAT and CDR2 FQNNGV come from the germline V gene. V was trimmed by 5 bases and J by 10 bases, leaving 24 bases between them. Here the CDR3 DNA reads TGTGCCAGCAGCCTGGCAGGGGCAGGGGTAGTCAACGAGCAGTTCTTC. Its translation is CASSLAGAGVVNEQFF.

This chain connects TRBV9 to TRBJ2-2; 7 bases are a match to TRBD2. J gave up 0 bases and V 2 bases, and 16 bases lay outside the gene matches. CDR3 length equals 20 residues. CDR1 is SGDLS, CDR2 YYNGEE, per germline. CDR3 DNA sequence: TGTGCCAGCAGCGTTACGGGGGGTCCCCAGGGCTGTGCGAACACCGGGGAGCTGTTTTTT. Translating gives CASSVTGGPQGCANTGELFF.

The rearrangement joins TRBV20-1 to TRBJ2-5, with 9 bases identical to TRBD1. CDR1 is DFQATT, CDR2 SNEGSKA, per germline (reference sequence). The ends lost 5 bases at V and 9 bases at J; junction bases unmatched: 22. This CDR3 is built from 17 residues. The CDR3 coding sequence is TGCAGTGCTTCCCCGGGACAGGGCCATTATAGCAATCAGCCCCAGTACTTC. Amino acid sequence: CSASPGQGHYSNQPQYF.

This clonotype was detected ten times or more. For the CDR3, the DNA is TGTGCCAGCAGTTTAAGGGCCCTGAACACTGAAGCTTTCTTT. It encodes CASSLRALNTEAFF. The chain carries TRBV12-3 or TRBV12-4 and TRBJ1-1; D unresolved. The length of the CDR3 is 14 residues. Trimming removed 2 bases at V and 0 bases at J, with 7 bases between.

The genes are TRBV5-5 and TRBJ2-2, with no clear D. CDR3 length: 17 residues. V gave up 4 bases and J gave up 3 bases, with 19 bases separating them. CDR1 and CDR2 from the germline V gene are SGHKS and YYEKEE (reference sequence). The CDR3 spells CASSRNGRSRDTGELFF. The CDR3, as DNA: TGTGCCAGCAGCCGAAACGGACGCAGTCGAGACACCGGGGAGCTGTTTTTT.

The rearrangement joins TRBV12-3 or TRBV12-4 to TRBJ2-3; D possibly matches TRBD1 or TRBD2 (5 bases each). The CDR3 consists of 15 residues. Trimming stripped 5 bases from V and 2 bases from J, with 14 bases between. CDR3 sequence reads: CASSEGLFTTDTQYF. CDR3 in DNA: TGTGCCAGCAGTGAGGGGCTTTTCACCACAGATACGCAGTATTTT.

The chain couples TRBV29-1 to TRBJ2-7; no reliable D call. The CDR3 consists of 11 residues. V was clipped by 4 bases and J by 7 bases, with 11 bases between them. Germline V gene lookup returns CDR1 SQVTM and CDR2 ANQGSEA. In DNA form, the CDR3 reads TGCAGCGTTGGGGAATACGGTGAGCAGTACTTC. The encoded protein is CSVGEYGEQYF.